Here is one T cell receptor (beta chain) with its context. Antigen: not known. V lost 3 bases and J lost 4, with 13 bases in between. This CDR3 has 15 residues. Through a sample-barcoded 5' primer and a J-beta primer mix, a second PCR was run for roughly 7 to 12 cycles. One entry per CDR3 protein, called by TCRdb with MiXCR from the 5' RACE reads. The table records roughly 2 million distinct CDR3 sequences, 49% of them present only once. In terms of origin and age, donors were healthy Caucasian individuals from Russia aged 6 to 90. They isolated at least 7 million PBMCs from each sample. The sample comes from a study of blood T cells in healthy people across ages. Study-level background: Capturing about one barcoded beta molecule per two T cells was achieved by template switching. Study-level results: Naive T cell percentage showed a strong correlation with TCR beta diversity.

This TCR derives from a woman aged 40 to 50 in good health. V usage is TRBV12-3 or TRBV12-4 and J usage is TRBJ1-5; a possible D gene is TRBD1 (5 bases). Material for sequencing was blood. Here the CDR3 reads CASSFRQGGNQPQHF. The CDR3 bases are TGTGCCAGCAGTTTTAGGCAGGGAGGGAATCAGCCCCAGCATTTT.